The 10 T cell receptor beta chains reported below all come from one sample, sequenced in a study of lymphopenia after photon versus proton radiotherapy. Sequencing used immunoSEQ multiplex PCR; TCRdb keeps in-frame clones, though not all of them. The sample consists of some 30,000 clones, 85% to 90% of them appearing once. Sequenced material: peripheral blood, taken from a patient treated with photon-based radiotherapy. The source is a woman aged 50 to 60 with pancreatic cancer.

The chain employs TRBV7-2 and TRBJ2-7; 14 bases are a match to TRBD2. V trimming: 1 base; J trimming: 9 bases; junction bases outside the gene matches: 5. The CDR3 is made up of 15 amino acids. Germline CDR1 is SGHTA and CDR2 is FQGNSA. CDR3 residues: CASSLGGLAGAAQYF. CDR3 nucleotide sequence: TGTGCCAGCAGCTTAGGGGGACTAGCGGGAGCGGCGCAGTACTTC.

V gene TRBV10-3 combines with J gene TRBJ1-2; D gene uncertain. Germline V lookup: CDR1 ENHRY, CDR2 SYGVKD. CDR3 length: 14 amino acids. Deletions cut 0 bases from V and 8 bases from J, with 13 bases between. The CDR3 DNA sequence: TGTGCCATCAGTGAGTCAGGACTGATTGGAGGCTACACCTTC. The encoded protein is CAISESGLIGGYTF.

The CDR3 loop is CASSQSGAGEQYF. The CDR3 nucleotides read TGCGCCAGCAGTCAATCGGGGGCTGGAGAGCAGTACTTC. The V call is TRBV23-1, the J call TRBJ2-7; tentative D call: TRBD1 (6 bases). TRBV23-1 carries the ORF label, with uncertain function. Trimming cost V 0 bases and J 7 bases, with 10 bases left between them. This CDR3 comprises 13 residues.

The DNA for the CDR3 is TGCGCCAGCAGCCAAGATTGGAGGGCGGGCCTACCTGGGGCCAACGTCCTGACTTTC. This gives the protein CASSQDWRAGLPGANVLTF. The chain carries TRBV4-1 and TRBJ2-6, with a tentative D call TRBD2 (6 bases). The CDR3 sequence is 19 residues long. Germline CDR1 reads MGHRA; CDR2 reads YSYEKL. V lost 0 bases and J 2 bases, leaving 17 bases between the germline ends.

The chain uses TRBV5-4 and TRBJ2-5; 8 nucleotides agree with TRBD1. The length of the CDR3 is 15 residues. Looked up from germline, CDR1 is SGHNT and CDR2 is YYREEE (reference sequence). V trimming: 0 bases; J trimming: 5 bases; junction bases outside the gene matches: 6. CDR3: CASSLDRGSGETQYF. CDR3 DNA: TGTGCCAGCAGCTTGGACAGGGGGAGTGGGGAGACCCAGTACTTC.

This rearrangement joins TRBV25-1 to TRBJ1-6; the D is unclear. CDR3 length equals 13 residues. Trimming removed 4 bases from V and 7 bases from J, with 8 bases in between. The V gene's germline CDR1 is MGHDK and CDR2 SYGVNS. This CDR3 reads CASSGKGNSPLHF. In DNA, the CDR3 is TGTGCCAGCAGTGGAAAAGGAAATTCACCCCTCCACTTT.

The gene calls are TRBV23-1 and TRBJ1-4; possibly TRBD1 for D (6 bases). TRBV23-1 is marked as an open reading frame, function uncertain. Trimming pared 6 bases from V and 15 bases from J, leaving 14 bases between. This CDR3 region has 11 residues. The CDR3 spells CASRHTGTLFF. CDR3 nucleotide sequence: TGCGCCAGCAGGCATACCGGGACATTGTTTTTT.

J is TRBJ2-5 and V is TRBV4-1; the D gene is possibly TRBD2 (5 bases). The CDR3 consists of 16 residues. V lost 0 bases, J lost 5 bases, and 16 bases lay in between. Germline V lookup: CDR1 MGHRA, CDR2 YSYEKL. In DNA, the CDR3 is TGCGCCAGCAGCCAAGATCTCGGGGTTGGTCCGGAGACCCAGTACTTC. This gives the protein CASSQDLGVGPETQYF.

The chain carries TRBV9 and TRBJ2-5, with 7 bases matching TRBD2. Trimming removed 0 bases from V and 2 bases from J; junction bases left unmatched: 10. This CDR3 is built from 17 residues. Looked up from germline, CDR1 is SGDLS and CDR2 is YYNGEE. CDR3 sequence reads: CASSVGIRAGVQETQYF. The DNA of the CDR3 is TGTGCCAGCAGCGTAGGGATTAGGGCGGGGGTACAAGAGACCCAGTACTTC.

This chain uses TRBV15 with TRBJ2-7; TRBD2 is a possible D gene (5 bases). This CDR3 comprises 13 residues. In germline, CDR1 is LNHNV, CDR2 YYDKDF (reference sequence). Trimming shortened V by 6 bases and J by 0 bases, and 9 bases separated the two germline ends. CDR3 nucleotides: TGTGCCACCAGAAGCGGTAGCTCCTACGAGCAGTACTTC. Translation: CATRSGSSYEQYF.